These 13 T cell receptor beta chains originate from one sample sequenced in a study of radiotherapy plus CTLA-4 blockade in lung cancer. Measured with immunoSEQ multiplex PCR; TCRdb has only the in-frame clones, and not every one. This table holds some 78,000 clones, roughly 86% found once. Sample: peripheral blood, taken from a patient treated with radiotherapy plus ipilimumab. The source is a human donor with non-small cell lung cancer who had a partial response to radiotherapy plus ipilimumab.

The chain combines TRBV11-3 with TRBJ2-2; 8 nucleotides line up with TRBD1. After removal of 4 bases from V and 4 bases from J, the junction contained 2 bases not matched to a gene. The germline V gene has CDR1 SGHNT and CDR2 YENEEA. The CDR3 totals 14 residues. The CDR3 DNA follows: TGTGCCAGCAGCTCAGGGACAGGCACCGGGGAGCTGTTTTTT. The encoded protein is CASSSGTGTGELFF.

This clone was counted between two and nine times. The chain joins TRBV28 to TRBJ1-1; 8 positions agree with TRBD1. J gave up 10 bases and V 6 bases, and 7 bases lay outside the gene matches. The CDR3 totals 12 residues. Germline CDR1 and CDR2: MDHEN and SYDVKM. CDR3 nucleotide sequence: TGTGCCAGCAGCCTTGGAGGACAGGGAGCTTTCTTT. This codes for CASSLGGQGAFF.

This clone appeared a single time. J is TRBJ2-3 and V is TRBV6-1; 7 bases align to TRBD1. Unmatched junction bases numbered 6, after V lost 6 bases and J lost 6 bases. Germline loops: CDR1 MNHNS, CDR2 SASEGT. The CDR3 consists of 13 residues. The CDR3 reads CASRRQGSDTQYF. The CDR3 DNA is TGTGCCAGCAGAAGACAGGGATCGGATACGCAGTATTTT.

The chain links TRBV9 to TRBJ2-1; 7 nucleotides align to TRBD2. Germline V gene data show CDR1 as SGDLS and CDR2 as YYNGEE. CDR3 size: 16 residues. Trimming removed 0 bases from V and 4 bases from J; junction bases left unmatched: 7. CDR3 residues: CASSVAPAGLYNEQFF. The DNA of the CDR3 is TGTGCCAGCAGCGTAGCCCCAGCGGGGTTATACAATGAGCAGTTCTTC.

This clone was counted a few times. DNA for the CDR3: TGTGCCAGCAGCTTGGCGATGGGCGGGAAGGCCGGGGAGCTGTTTTTT. Translating it yields CASSLAMGGKAGELFF. V is TRBV5-8 and J is TRBJ2-2; D is perhaps TRBD2 (6 bases). Trimming took off 0 bases at V and 6 bases at J, with 15 bases between the two ends. The V gene's germline CDR1 is SGHTS and CDR2 YDEGEE. The CDR3 is 16 residues long.

The V gene is TRBV9, the J gene TRBJ1-6; the D is unclear. V was shortened by 2 bases and J by 8 bases, with 17 bases between the two germline ends. Germline assignment: CDR1 SGDLS and CDR2 YYNGEE. This CDR3 contains 16 residues. CDR3 protein: CASSVDTPGGDSPLHF. The CDR3 DNA reads as TGTGCCAGCAGCGTCGACACCCCCGGAGGAGATTCACCCCTCCACTTT.

Of note for this clone: One junction end does not reproduce the germline sequence, and a read error may be involved. The chain uses TRBV19 and TRBJ1-5; 7 bases align to TRBD1. This CDR3 has 15 amino acids. CDR1 and CDR2 (germline): LNHDA, SQIVND (reference sequence). The CDR3 sequence is CASSRDSHSTQPQHF. CDR3 DNA: TGTGCCAGTAGTCGGGACAGCCATAGCACTCAGCCCCAGCATTTT.

The chain recombines TRBV4-1 with TRBJ2-3; no clear D. This CDR3 is 14 amino acids long. The germline V gene has CDR1 MGHRA and CDR2 YSYEKL. V was clipped by 1 base and J by 2 bases, with 7 bases between them. Here the CDR3 reads CASSQARLTDTQYF. Here the CDR3 DNA reads TGCGCCAGCAGCCAAGCCAGACTCACAGATACGCAGTATTTT.

This chain joins TRBV7-9 and TRBJ2-7, with 8 bases aligning to TRBD1. The CDR3 loop spans 15 amino acids. Per germline, CDR1 SEHNR and CDR2 FQNEAQ (reference sequence). Trimming cost V 4 bases and J 5 bases; bases outside gene matches: 10. CDR3 sequence: CASSSPTTGANEQYF. The CDR3 nucleotides are TGTGCCAGCAGCTCTCCCACGACAGGGGCGAACGAGCAGTACTTC.

This clone appeared a single time. The chain has TRBV28 and TRBJ2-7, with a possible D match to TRBD2 (6 bases). This CDR3 contains 18 residues. Looked up from germline, CDR1 is MDHEN and CDR2 is SYDVKM. V lost 5 bases to trimming and J lost 4 bases, with 27 bases between them. Written as DNA, the CDR3 is TGTGCCAGCAGTCAGAGGACCTTAGCGGTTAGTCTAGTATACGAGCAGTACGTC. It encodes CASSQRTLAVSLVYEQYV.

This clone was recorded once. V and J are TRBV7-8 and TRBJ1-1; D gene ambiguous. The CDR3 sequence is 14 residues long. CDR1 and CDR2 (germline): SGHVS, FQNEAQ. Trimming took off 7 bases at V and 3 bases at J, with 15 bases between the two ends. Here the CDR3 reads CASTMWRGDTEAFF. The CDR3 nucleotides are TGTGCCAGCACCATGTGGAGAGGTGACACTGAAGCTTTCTTT. Full variable domain (remainder filled in from reference TRBV7-8 and TRBJ1-1): GAGVSQSPRYKVAKRGQDVALRCDPISGHVSLFWYQQALGQGPEFLTYFQNEAQLDKSGLPSDRFFAERPEGSVSTLKIQRTQQEDSAVYLCASTMWRGDTEAFFGQGTRLTVV.

The chain joins TRBV27 to TRBJ2-2, with 9 nucleotides matching TRBD1. This CDR3 contains 15 residues. Losses at the gene ends were 2 bases for V and 7 bases for J; bases not matched to a gene: 5. In germline, CDR1 is MNHEY, CDR2 SMNVEV (reference sequence). As DNA, the CDR3 is TGTGCCAGCAGTTTAAGGGACAGGGTGAGCGGGGAGCTGTTTTTT. Residues: CASSLRDRVSGELFF.

The gene calls are TRBV2 and TRBJ1-2, with 7 bases aligning to TRBD1. Germline CDR1 and CDR2: SNHLY and FYNNEI. The CDR3 runs to 15 residues. J was trimmed by 0 bases and V by 5 bases; bases with no gene match: 6. In DNA form, the CDR3 reads TGTGCCAGCAGTACTCAGGGGGGAGCTAACTATGGCTACACCTTC. Protein: CASSTQGGANYGYTF.